A selection of T cell receptor beta chains follows, all from one sample in a study of T cell responses to AZD1222 COVID-19 vaccine. Clones were sequenced by immunoSEQ multiplex PCR, and TCRdb holds only the in-frame ones, with some missing. The data hold under 150,000 clones, with around nine tenths observed a single time. The sample in question was peripheral blood, obtained on day 0 of AZD1222 vaccination. These receptors came from an adult in good health. Each CDR3 is given with its conserved first and last residue. Each record gives: clone size, D gene, J gene, V gene, CDR3 protein, CDR3 DNA. The D gene is left open where the match is weak. Where a row states a size, it is once, few, many or the class of an expanded clone; other rows omit it.

once,NA,TRBJ1-2,TRBV6-2/TRBV6-3,CASSYQGYGGYTF,TGTGCCAGCAGTTACCAGGGTTACGGTGGCTACACCTTC
NA,TRBD1,TRBJ1-3,TRBV9,CASSAHDRDGNTIYF,TGTGCCAGCAGCGCACACGACAGGGATGGAAACACCATATATTTT
NA,NA,TRBJ2-7,TRBV5-1,CASSLEPSSYEQYF,TGCGCCAGCAGCTTGGAACCGAGCTCCTACGAGCAGTACTTC
once,NA,TRBJ2-7,TRBV11-1,CASSQGPEQYF,TGTGCCAGCAGCCAGGGGCCCGAGCAGTACTTC
NA,TRBD1,TRBJ2-5,TRBV11-3,CASSSPVSRQGIGETQYF,TGTGCCAGCAGCTCACCAGTTTCTAGACAGGGCATCGGGGAGACCCAGTACTTC
NA,NA,TRBJ1-1,TRBV18,CASSPPLLSQGTEAFF,TGTGCCAGCTCACCCCCCCTTTTAAGTCAGGGGACTGAAGCTTTCTTT
once,TRBD1,TRBJ1-3,TRBV19,CASSTPTGSGNTIYF,TGTGCCAGTAGCACACCGACAGGGTCTGGAAACACCATATATTTT
NA,NA,TRBJ2-2,TRBV7-9,CASSPTVSTGELFF,TGTGCCAGCAGCCCTACAGTATCCACCGGGGAGCTGTTTTTT
NA,NA,TRBJ1-5,TRBV4-2,CASSQENNDNQPQHF,TGTGCCAGCAGCCAAGAAAACAACGACAATCAGCCCCAGCATTTT
once,TRBD2,TRBJ2-1,TRBV5-1,CASSPSRTSGGAGEQFF,TGCGCCAGCAGCCCCTCTAGGACTAGCGGGGGGGCCGGTGAGCAGTTCTTC
NA,TRBD2,TRBJ2-3,TRBV5-4,CASSLGVWFGSGGVSDTQYF,TGTGCCAGCAGCTTGGGTGTCTGGTTCGGTAGCGGGGGGGTGTCAGATACGCAGTATTTT
NA,NA,TRBJ1-2,TRBV3-1/TRBV3-2,CASSQGGRQDGYTF,TGTGCCAGCAGCCAAGGGGGCCGACAGGATGGCTACACCTTC
NA,NA,TRBJ2-3,TRBV12-5,CASGFAGGDTQYF,TGTGCTAGTGGCTTCGCCGGGGGAGATACGCAGTATTTT
NA,TRBD1,TRBJ1-2,TRBV19,CASSPRDRELYGYTF,TGTGCCAGTAGTCCACGGGACAGGGAACTATATGGCTACACCTTC
NA,TRBD1,TRBJ2-1,TRBV9,CASSPNPGQGYNEQFF,TGTGCCAGCAGCCCTAACCCGGGACAGGGCTACAATGAGCAGTTCTTC
NA,TRBD1,TRBJ2-2,TRBV6-6,CASSYGQGAIGELFF,TGTGCCAGCAGTTACGGGCAGGGGGCTATCGGGGAGCTGTTTTTT
NA,NA,TRBJ2-3,TRBV9,CASSVRVPDTQYF,TGTGCCAGCAGCGTTAGGGTCCCAGATACGCAGTATTTT
NA,NA,TRBJ2-3,TRBV18,CASSPTGSSTDTQYF,TGTGCCAGCTCACCGACAGGTTCTAGCACAGATACGCAGTATTTT
once,NA,TRBJ1-2,TRBV9,CASSRGALGYTF,TGTGCCAGCAGCCGGGGGGCGCTGGGCTACACCTTC
NA,NA,TRBJ1-4,TRBV9,CASSARVGEKLFF,TGTGCCAGCAGCGCAAGGGTCGGGGAAAAACTGTTTTTT
NA,NA,TRBJ2-7,TRBV18,CASSPVTTTRYEQYF,TGTGCCAGCTCACCAGTTACGACTACCAGATACGAGCAGTACTTC
NA,TRBD1,TRBJ1-2,TRBV4-2,CASSGSGSGGIYGYTF,TGTGCCAGCAGCGGGTCCGGGTCAGGGGGGATCTATGGCTACACCTTC
once,TRBD2,TRBJ2-7,TRBV6-5,CASSPTGGGLNF,TGTGCCAGCAGTCCCACCGGGGGAGGGCTAAACTTC
NA,TRBD1,TRBJ1-4,TRBV5-4,CASSQGAGENEKLFF,TGTGCCAGCAGCCAGGGGGCAGGGGAGAATGAAAAACTGTTTTTT
NA,NA,TRBJ1-1,TRBV7-3,CASSLAADHTEAFF,TGTGCCAGCAGCTTAGCCGCGGACCACACTGAAGCTTTCTTT
NA,TRBD2,TRBJ2-3,TRBV7-2,CASSLVSGRNTDTQYF,TGTGCCAGCAGCTTAGTCAGCGGGAGAAACACAGATACGCAGTATTTT
NA,NA,TRBJ2-7,TRBV11-2,CASSLVGGPSEQYF,TGTGCCAGCAGCTTAGTTGGGGGGCCCAGCGAGCAGTACTTC
NA,TRBD2,TRBJ2-7,TRBV7-9,CASFQIAGGPYEQYF,TGTGCCAGCTTCCAGATAGCGGGAGGGCCCTACGAGCAGTACTTC
NA,NA,TRBJ1-1,TRBV2,CASSEPQGLTTEAFF,TGTGCCAGCAGTGAACCACAGGGATTGACCACTGAAGCTTTCTTT
NA,NA,TRBJ2-5,TRBV6-5,CASSPRQQETQYF,TGTGCCAGCAGTCCCCGACAGCAAGAGACCCAGTACTTC
once,NA,TRBJ1-5,TRBV6-5,CASLQTSNQPQHF,TGTGCCAGTTTACAAACTAGCAATCAGCCCCAGCATTTT
NA,NA,TRBJ2-2,TRBV19,CASSSGRSTGELFF,TGTGCCAGTAGTTCGGGACGCAGCACCGGGGAGCTGTTTTTT
NA,NA,TRBJ1-2,TRBV18,CASSLTERDYGYTF,TGTGCCAGCTCACTTACAGAGAGAGACTATGGCTACACCTTC
NA,NA,TRBJ1-2,TRBV19,CASSARIGWSGYTF,TGTGCCAGTAGTGCGAGAATAGGGTGGAGTGGCTACACCTTC
NA,TRBD1,TRBJ1-2,TRBV6-5,CASSRTGQGPGYTF,TGTGCCAGCAGTCGGACAGGGCAAGGGCCTGGCTACACCTTC
NA,NA,TRBJ1-4,TRBV15,CATSRDRRATNEKLFF,TGTGCCACCAGCAGAGATCGCAGAGCAACTAATGAAAAACTGTTTTTT
NA,NA,TRBJ2-4,TRBV5-4,CASSLKGGEAKNIQYF,TGTGCCAGCAGCTTGAAAGGGGGTGAGGCCAAAAACATTCAGTACTTC
NA,TRBD2,TRBJ2-1,TRBV5-1,CASSIFSGSGNNEQFF,TGCGCCAGCAGCATTTTTAGCGGGAGTGGGAACAATGAGCAGTTCTTC
NA,TRBD2,TRBJ2-2,TRBV9,CASSPKTSGNVGELFF,TGTGCCAGCAGCCCGAAGACTAGCGGGAATGTCGGGGAGCTGTTTTTT
once,TRBD1,TRBJ1-4,TRBV11-2,CASSPQGQGGEKLFF,TGTGCCAGCAGCCCCCAAGGACAGGGGGGTGAAAAACTGTTTTTT
NA,NA,TRBJ2-7,TRBV6-1,CASSEVPGEREQYF,TGTGCCAGCAGTGAAGTACCCGGGGAACGGGAGCAGTACTTC
NA,TRBD1,TRBJ1-5,TRBV12-5,CASGPPGTAIFNQPQHF,TGTGCTAGTGGTCCTCCCGGGACAGCGATCTTCAATCAGCCCCAGCATTTT
NA,NA,TRBJ1-3,TRBV6-5,CASSYGQGFGNTIYF,TGTGCCAGCAGTTATGGTCAGGGCTTTGGAAACACCATATATTTT
NA,TRBD1,TRBJ2-5,TRBV29-1,CSVAGQGAWGTQYF,TGCAGCGTAGCCGGACAGGGGGCATGGGGGACCCAGTACTTC
NA,NA,TRBJ1-5,TRBV5-1,CASSLAGRDQPQHF,TGCGCCAGCAGCTTGGCAGGGCGAGATCAGCCCCAGCATTTT